These 2 T cell receptor beta chains were all obtained from the same sample, sequenced in a study of circulating and synovial CD4+ cells in juvenile arthritis. Profiled with immunoSEQ multiplex PCR; TCRdb holds only in-frame clones, not every one. This sample has around 18,000 clones, with about 90% found just once. Sequencing was done on a sample of CD4+ T cells from blood. These receptors originate from a human donor with juvenile idiopathic arthritis.

The rearrangement joins TRBV4-3 to TRBJ2-7; 11 bases are a match to TRBD1. After removal of 6 bases from V and 2 bases from J, the junction contained 15 bases not matched to a gene. Germline loops: CDR1 LGHNA, CDR2 YSLEER. There are 18 residues in the CDR3. The DNA for the CDR3 is TGCGCCAGCAGTCTAGGGACCGGGACAGGGGGTACGACCTACGAGCAGTACTTC. Protein sequence: CASSLGTGTGGTTYEQYF.

V is TRBV10-3 and J is TRBJ2-3, with 10 bases aligning to TRBD2. Germline V gives CDR1 ENHRY, CDR2 SYGVKD. The length of the CDR3 is 15 residues. V dropped 6 bases and J dropped 4; count of bases not matched to a gene: 7. CDR3 amino acids: CAIRGRAGGADTQYF. The CDR3 DNA follows: TGTGCCATCAGGGGTCGAGCGGGAGGGGCAGATACGCAGTATTTT.